These T cell receptor beta chains were read from a single sample in a study of blood T cell repertoires in COVID-19. Sequenced by immunoSEQ multiplex PCR; TCRdb stores in-frame clones only, minus some. The data contain about 420,000 clones, 70% to 90% of them singletons. Sequencing was carried out using peripheral blood. These receptors were obtained from a man between 18 and 35 years old with COVID-19, enrolled during active disease. Each CDR3 is given with its conserved first and last residue. A D gene is named only where the DNA matches it firmly. Only part of the rows carry a size: once, few, many, or a class if the clone is expanded.

clone_size | d_call | j_call | v_call | cdr3_nt | cdr3_aa
- | - | TRBJ2-3 | TRBV19 | TGTGCCAGTAGGGTCGGGGGCACAGATACGCAGTATTTT | CASRVGGTDTQYF
- | TRBD1 | TRBJ2-1 | TRBV25-1 | TGTGCCAGCAGTGAAGAATACAGGGGGAAGGAGTTCTTC | CASSEEYRGKEFF
- | TRBD1 | TRBJ1-1 | TRBV10-3 | TGTGCCATCAGTGAGTCGGAGACAGGGATTAGTAACACTGAAGCTTTCTTT | CAISESETGISNTEAFF
- | - | TRBJ1-1 | TRBV27 | TGTGCCAGCAGTTTTAATATGAACACTGAAGCTTTCTTT | CASSFNMNTEAFF
- | TRBD2 | TRBJ2-1 | TRBV7-6 | TGTGCCAGCAGTAGCGGGGGGGCCGCGGTTGAGCAGTTCTTC | CASSSGGAAVEQFF
- | TRBD1 | TRBJ1-1 | TRBV4-1 | TGCGCCAGCAGCCAAGAAGCAGGGGGCGGCACTGAAGCTTTCTTT | CASSQEAGGGTEAFF
- | - | TRBJ1-2 | TRBV9 | TGTGCCAGCAGCGCCTATGACAGGAATGGCTACACCTTC | CASSAYDRNGYTF
- | - | TRBJ2-1 | TRBV2 | TGTGCCAGCAGTGAAGAGAGGGACAATGAGCAGTTCTTC | CASSEERDNEQFF
few | TRBD2 | TRBJ2-1 | TRBV7-2 | TGTGCCAGCAGCCTCGCGTTTGGCGGGGGGAACTACAATGAGCAGTTCTTC | CASSLAFGGGNYNEQFF
- | - | TRBJ1-4 | TRBV2 | TGTGCCAGCAGTGAAAATGGGGGCCCTAATGAAAAACTGTTTTTT | CASSENGGPNEKLFF
- | - | TRBJ2-7 | TRBV7-9 | TGTGCCAGCAGCACAAAACAATCGGATGTTTTTCGCGGACAGCCAGAGAACGAGCAGTACTTC | CASSTKQSDVFRGQPENEQYF
- | TRBD1 | TRBJ1-4 | TRBV11-2 | TGTGCCAGCAGCCCGAGGACAGGGGAAGGAAAACTGTTTTTT | CASSPRTGEGKLFF
- | TRBD1 | TRBJ2-5 | TRBV4-1 | TGCGCCAGCAGCCGCGGACAGGGATTAGAGACCCAGTACTTC | CASSRGQGLETQYF
- | - | TRBJ1-1 | TRBV5-1 | TGCGCCAGCAGCTTGGCAGCGAGTCTCTCGGGGGACACTGAAGCTTTCTTT | CASSLAASLSGDTEAFF
- | - | TRBJ2-7 | TRBV2 | TGTGCCAGCAGTGAAGCCCGTTCTAAGACAGGACGGCGGTACGAGCAGTACTTC | CASSEARSKTGRRYEQYF
- | - | TRBJ1-1 | TRBV7-3 | TGTGCCAGCAGCCCTCTCGAGCTGCTGAACACTGAAGCTTTCTTT | CASSPLELLNTEAFF
- | TRBD1 | TRBJ1-3 | TRBV5-1 | TGCGCCAGCAGCGTACAGGGGACCGACTCTGGAAACACCATATATTTT | CASSVQGTDSGNTIYF
- | TRBD2 | TRBJ2-3 | TRBV4-1 | TGCGCCAGCAGCCCAGGAAAAGCGGGGGCCACAGATACGCAGTATTTT | CASSPGKAGATDTQYF
- | - | TRBJ2-2 | TRBV6-5 | TGTGCCAGCAGACAACAGGGCACCGGGGAGCTGTTTTTT | CASRQQGTGELFF
once | TRBD1 | TRBJ1-2 | TRBV4-1 | TGCGCCAGCCACCTGACAGGGCTAACCTATGGCTACACCTTC | CASHLTGLTYGYTF
- | - | TRBJ1-5 | TRBV19 | TGTGCCAGTAGTATCAGGCAGGGTAGCAATCAGCCCCAGCATTTT | CASSIRQGSNQPQHF
- | TRBD2 | TRBJ2-3 | TRBV23-1 | TGCGCCAGCAGTCAGATGCGCGGCGGGGGGAAGAAAACCACAGATACGCAGTATTTT | CASSQMRGGGKKTTDTQYF
- | - | TRBJ2-1 | TRBV11-3 | TGTGCCAGCAGCTTAGGGACAGCTAATGAGCAGTTCTTC | CASSLGTANEQFF
- | TRBD2 | TRBJ2-5 | TRBV7-8 | TGTGCCAGCAGCTTAAGCGGGAGGGAGCAAGAGACCCAGTACTTC | CASSLSGREQETQYF
- | - | TRBJ2-1 | TRBV4-1 | TGCGCCAGCAGCCAAGATAAAGGGGTGACAGGCCTCGACTGGAACAATGAGCAGTTCTTC | CASSQDKGVTGLDWNNEQFF
- | TRBD2 | TRBJ2-1 | TRBV2 | TGTGCCAGCAGCCGGACTAGCGGTTACTACAATGAGCAGTTCTTC | CASSRTSGYYNEQFF
- | - | TRBJ1-1 | TRBV3-1/TRBV3-2 | TGTGCCAGCAGCCCCCCCGTGACGCCGGGTGAAGCTTTCTTT | CASSPPVTPGEAFF
- | TRBD1 | TRBJ1-6 | TRBV5-1 | TGCGCCAGCAGCTTGGGGGACAGGGATGCATCACCCCTCCACTTT | CASSLGDRDASPLHF
- | TRBD2 | TRBJ2-1 | TRBV6-5 | TGTGCCATCCGCAATCTGGCTAGCGGGAATCATGAGCAGTTCTTC | CAIRNLASGNHEQFF
- | - | TRBJ2-7 | TRBV27 | TGTGCCAGCAGTTTAAGAGGGGAGGCGAACTACGAGCAGTACTTC | CASSLRGEANYEQYF
- | TRBD1 | TRBJ2-7 | TRBV27 | TGTGCCAGCAAGAGGCGAGGGGGCCAAATCGAGCAGTACTTC | CASKRRGGQIEQYF
- | - | TRBJ1-6 | TRBV4-1 | TGCGCCAGCAGCCAAGATTCGGGGAATTCACCCCTCCACTTT | CASSQDSGNSPLHF
- | - | TRBJ1-1 | TRBV6-5 | TGTGCCAGCAGTTACCGTACCGGGGTCTGGACTGAAGCTTTCTTT | CASSYRTGVWTEAFF
- | TRBD1 | TRBJ1-6 | TRBV2 | TGTGCCAGCAGTGGCGGACCGGGACAGGGTGAATCACCCCTCCACTTT | CASSGGPGQGESPLHF
few | TRBD1 | TRBJ1-4 | TRBV4-1 | TGCGCCAGCAGCCCCGACAGGGTTCTGGCTAATGAAAAACTGTTTTTT | CASSPDRVLANEKLFF
- | - | TRBJ2-1 | TRBV3-1/TRBV3-2 | TGTGCCAGCAGCCAAGTGAGCGGGAATGAGCAGTTCTTC | CASSQVSGNEQFF
- | - | TRBJ2-4 | TRBV5-1 | TGCGCCAGCAGCCCCGGACAGAAACCTCTAGCCAAAAACATTCAGTACTTC | CASSPGQKPLAKNIQYF
- | - | TRBJ1-4 | TRBV11-3 | TGTGCCAGCTGCCGGATGGGCGAAGGAAAACTGTTTTTT | CASCRMGEGKLFF
- | - | TRBJ2-6 | TRBV21-1 | TGTGCCAGCAGCAAGGCCGGTTACAGGGGGCTAAGCGCCGGGGCCAACGTCCTGACTTTC | CASSKAGYRGLSAGANVLTF
- | TRBD2 | TRBJ2-7 | TRBV3-1/TRBV3-2 | TGTGCCAGCAGCCGACTAGCGGGAGGAGAGCAGTACTTC | CASSRLAGGEQYF
- | TRBD1 | TRBJ2-7 | TRBV19 | TGTGCCAGTAGTGAGACAGGGTACGGTGGATACGAGCAGTACTTC | CASSETGYGGYEQYF
- | TRBD1 | TRBJ2-7 | TRBV14 | TGTGCCAGCAGCCGACAGGGTTTCGAGCAGTACTTC | CASSRQGFEQYF
once | - | TRBJ1-4 | TRBV4-2 | TGTGCCAGCAGCCAAGCAAGGGGGGGTAAGGGTGAAAAACTGTTTTTT | CASSQARGGKGEKLFF
- | - | TRBJ1-6 | TRBV2 | TGTGCCAGCAGGCGCGGGACCGAATATAATTCACCCCTCCACTTT | CASRRGTEYNSPLHF
- | - | TRBJ1-2 | TRBV2 | TGTGCCAGCAGTGAAGCCGGCTATGGCTACACCTTC | CASSEAGYGYTF
- | - | TRBJ1-6 | TRBV5-6 | TGTGCCAGCAGTCCAGGGGTCGGGTCACCCCTCCACTTT | CASSPGVGSPLHF
- | - | TRBJ1-1 | TRBV14 | TGTGCCAGCAGCCTTCTCCAGGGCAGTACTGAAGCTTTCTTT | CASSLLQGSTEAFF
- | - | TRBJ2-5 | TRBV6-5 | TGTGCCAGCAGTTCCGGAGCAGTAGAGACCCAGTACTTC | CASSSGAVETQYF